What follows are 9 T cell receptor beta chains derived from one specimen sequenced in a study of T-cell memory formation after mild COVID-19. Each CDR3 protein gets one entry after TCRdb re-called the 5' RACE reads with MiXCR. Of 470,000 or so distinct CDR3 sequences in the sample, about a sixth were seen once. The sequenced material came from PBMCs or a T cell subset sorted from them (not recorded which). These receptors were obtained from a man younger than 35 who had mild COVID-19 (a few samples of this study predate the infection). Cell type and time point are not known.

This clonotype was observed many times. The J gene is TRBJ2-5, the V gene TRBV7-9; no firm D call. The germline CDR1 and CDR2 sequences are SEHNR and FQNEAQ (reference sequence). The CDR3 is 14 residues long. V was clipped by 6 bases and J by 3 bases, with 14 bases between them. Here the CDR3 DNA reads TGTGCCAGCAGGCCCGATAGACTGGAAGAGACCCAGTACTTC. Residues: CASRPDRLEETQYF.

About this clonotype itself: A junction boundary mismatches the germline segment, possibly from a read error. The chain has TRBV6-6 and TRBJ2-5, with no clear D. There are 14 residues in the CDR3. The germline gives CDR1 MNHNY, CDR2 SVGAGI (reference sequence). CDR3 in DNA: TGTGCAAGCAGCCATTTCGGCGGTCAAGAGACCCAGTACTTC. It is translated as CASSHFGGQETQYF.

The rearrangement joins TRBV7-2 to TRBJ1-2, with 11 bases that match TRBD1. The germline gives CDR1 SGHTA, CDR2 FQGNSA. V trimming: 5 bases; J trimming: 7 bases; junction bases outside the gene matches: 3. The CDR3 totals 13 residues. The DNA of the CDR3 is TGTGCCAGCAGCCGGGACAGGGGGTCTGGCTACACCTTC. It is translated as CASSRDRGSGYTF.

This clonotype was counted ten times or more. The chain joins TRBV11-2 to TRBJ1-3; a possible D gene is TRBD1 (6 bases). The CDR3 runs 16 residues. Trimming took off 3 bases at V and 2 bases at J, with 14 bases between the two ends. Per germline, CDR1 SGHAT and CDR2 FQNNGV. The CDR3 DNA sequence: TGTGCCAGCAGCTTGGACAGTTTTTCTCCTGGAAACACCATATATTTT. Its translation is CASSLDSFSPGNTIYF.

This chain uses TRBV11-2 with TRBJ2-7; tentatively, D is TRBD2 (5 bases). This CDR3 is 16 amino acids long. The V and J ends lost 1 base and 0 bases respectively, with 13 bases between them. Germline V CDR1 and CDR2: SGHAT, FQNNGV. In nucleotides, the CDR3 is TGTGCCAGCAGCTTAGGCCCAGCGGCCTCCTCCTACGAGCAGTACTTC. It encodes CASSLGPAASSYEQYF.

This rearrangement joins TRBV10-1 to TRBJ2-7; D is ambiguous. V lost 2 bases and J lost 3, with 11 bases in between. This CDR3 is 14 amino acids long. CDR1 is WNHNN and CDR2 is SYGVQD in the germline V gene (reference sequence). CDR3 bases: TGCGCCAGCAGTGAGGGTCAGTCTAACTACGAGCAGTACTTC. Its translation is CASSEGQSNYEQYF.

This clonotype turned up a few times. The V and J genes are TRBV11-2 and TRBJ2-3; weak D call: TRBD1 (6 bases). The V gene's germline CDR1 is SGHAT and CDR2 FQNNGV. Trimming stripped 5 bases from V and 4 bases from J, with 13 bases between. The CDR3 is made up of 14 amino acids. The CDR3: CASSPTGYSDTQYF. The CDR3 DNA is TGTGCCAGCAGCCCTACAGGGTATTCAGATACGCAGTATTTT.

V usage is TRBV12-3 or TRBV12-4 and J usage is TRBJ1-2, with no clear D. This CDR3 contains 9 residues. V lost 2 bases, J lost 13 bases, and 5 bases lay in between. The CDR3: CASSLPTTF. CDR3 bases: TGTGCCAGCAGTTTACCAACCACCTTC.

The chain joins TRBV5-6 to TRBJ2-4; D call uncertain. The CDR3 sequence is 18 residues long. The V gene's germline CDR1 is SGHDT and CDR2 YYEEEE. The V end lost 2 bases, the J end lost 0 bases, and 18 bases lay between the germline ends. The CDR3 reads CASSFWQGSYIAKNIQYF. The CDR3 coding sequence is TGTGCCAGCAGCTTTTGGCAAGGATCCTATATAGCCAAAAACATTCAGTACTTC.